The 10 T cell receptor beta chains below all came from one sample that was sequenced in a study of T cells expressing NK-cell markers (dated by TCRdb to about 2020). The library relied on 5' RACE. Sequenced using an Illumina HiSeq 2000. Based on TCRdb reprocessing of the reads, there is one entry per CDR3 protein sequence, and DNA is missing. The table of this sample itemizes some 390,000 distinct CDR3 sequences. The ten top clones hold about 11% of the sample. Sequences were obtained from blood T cells: a sorted CD56 or NKG2C T cell subset, CD4+ or CD8+ T cells, or bulk PBMC T cells (not recorded which). These receptors all come from a woman aged 50 to 65 in good health. Donor details come from another sample of the same person, matched by shared clones.

The genes are TRBV7-8 and TRBJ2-3; there is no DNA to check the TCRdb D call of TRBD2. This CDR3 has 16 amino acids. Germline V gives CDR1 SGHVS, CDR2 FQNEAQ. The CDR3 here is CASSLLTGGNTDTQYF.

The chain has TRBV6-6 and TRBJ1-2. The CDR3 runs to 16 residues. CDR1 is MNHNY and CDR2 is SVGAGI in the germline V gene (reference sequence). CDR3 protein: CASANILRLGIYGYTF.

J is TRBJ2-6 and V is TRBV4-1; TCRdb returns TRBD2, unconfirmable since there is no DNA. The CDR3 extends over 18 amino acids. CDR1 is MGHRA and CDR2 is YSYEKL in the germline V gene. The CDR3 spells CASSDRLAGGSGANVLTF.

CDR3: CASRGQGPISNTGELFF. V is TRBV6-1 and J is TRBJ2-2; TCRdb's assignment of TRBD1 cannot be checked, as there is no DNA. In germline, CDR1 is MNHNS, CDR2 SASEGT. The CDR3 spans 17 residues.

The chain links TRBV19 to TRBJ2-2; the D call of TRBD2 rests on TCRdb alone, since no DNA is present to check it. The V gene's germline CDR1 is LNHDA and CDR2 SQIVND (reference sequence). The length of the CDR3 is 16 residues. The CDR3 region is CASLQRTSANTGELFF.

The chain links TRBV5-5 to TRBJ2-5; TCRdb indicates TRBD1, and absent DNA this call remains unverified. Germline-derived CDR1 and CDR2 are SGHKS and YYEKEE (reference sequence). The CDR3 covers 15 residues. CDR3 loop: CASSLGGTGGGTQYF.

The rearrangement uses TRBV7-6 and TRBJ1-5. Germline V gene data show CDR1 as SGHVS and CDR2 as FNYEAQ. The CDR3 has 15 residues. Here the CDR3 reads CASSAARGRAQPQHF.

The chain employs TRBV12-3 or TRBV12-4 and TRBJ1-2; TCRdb's assignment of TRBD1 cannot be checked, as there is no DNA. The CDR3 consists of 15 residues. The CDR3 spells CASSRYRQPNYGYTF.

The V call is TRBV14, the J call TRBJ2-1; TCRdb reports TRBD1, a call that lacks DNA to check it against. CDR1 is SGHDN, CDR2 FVKESK, per germline. This CDR3 is 14 amino acids long. CDR3 region: CASSQEPRFSEQFF.

The V and J genes are TRBV20-1 and TRBJ1-1. CDR1 and CDR2 from the germline V gene are DFQATT and SNEGSKA (reference sequence). The CDR3 sequence is 11 residues long. This chain's CDR3 is CSATGDTEAFF.